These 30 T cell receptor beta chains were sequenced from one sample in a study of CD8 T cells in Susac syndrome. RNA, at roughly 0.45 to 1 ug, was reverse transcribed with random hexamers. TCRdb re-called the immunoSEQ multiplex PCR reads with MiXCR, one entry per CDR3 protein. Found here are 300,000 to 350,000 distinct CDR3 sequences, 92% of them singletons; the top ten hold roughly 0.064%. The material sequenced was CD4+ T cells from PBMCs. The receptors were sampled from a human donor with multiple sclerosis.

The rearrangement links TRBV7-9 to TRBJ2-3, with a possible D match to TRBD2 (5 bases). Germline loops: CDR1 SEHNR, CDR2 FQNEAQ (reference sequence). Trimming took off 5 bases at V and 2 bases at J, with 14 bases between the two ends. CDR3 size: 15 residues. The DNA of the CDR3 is TGTGCCAGCAGCACCCGGACTTCTAACACAGATACGCAGTATTTT. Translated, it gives CASSTRTSNTDTQYF. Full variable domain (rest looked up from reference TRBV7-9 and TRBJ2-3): DTGVSQNPRHKITKRGQNVTFRCDPISEHNRLYWYRQTLGQGPEFLTYFQNEAQLEKSRLLSDRFSAERPKGSFSTLEIQRTEQGDSAMYLCASSTRTSNTDTQYFGPGTRLTVL.

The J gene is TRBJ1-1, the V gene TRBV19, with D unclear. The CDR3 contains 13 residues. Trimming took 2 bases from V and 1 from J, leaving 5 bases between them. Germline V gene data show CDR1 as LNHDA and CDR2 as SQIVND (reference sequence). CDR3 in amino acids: CASSIQENTEAFF. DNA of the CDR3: TGTGCCAGTAGTATACAGGAGAACACTGAAGCTTTCTTT. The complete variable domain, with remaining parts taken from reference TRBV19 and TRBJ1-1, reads DGGITQSPKYLFRKEGQNVTLSCEQNLNHDAMYWYRQDPGQGLRLIYYSQIVNDFQKGDIAEGYSVSREKKESFPLTVTSAQKNPTAFYLCASSIQENTEAFFGQGTRLTVV.

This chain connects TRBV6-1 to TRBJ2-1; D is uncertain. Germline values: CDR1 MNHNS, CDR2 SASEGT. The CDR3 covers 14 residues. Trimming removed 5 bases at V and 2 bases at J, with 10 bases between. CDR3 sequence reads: CASSTGSPYNEQFF. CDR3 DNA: TGTGCCAGCAGTACTGGTAGCCCCTACAATGAGCAGTTCTTC.

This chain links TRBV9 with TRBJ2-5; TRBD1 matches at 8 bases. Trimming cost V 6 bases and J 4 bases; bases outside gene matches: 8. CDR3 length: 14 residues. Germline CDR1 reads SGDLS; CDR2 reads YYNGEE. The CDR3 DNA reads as TGTGCCAGCAACCTGCAGGGGGCCGGAGAGACCCAGTACTTC. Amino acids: CASNLQGAGETQYF.

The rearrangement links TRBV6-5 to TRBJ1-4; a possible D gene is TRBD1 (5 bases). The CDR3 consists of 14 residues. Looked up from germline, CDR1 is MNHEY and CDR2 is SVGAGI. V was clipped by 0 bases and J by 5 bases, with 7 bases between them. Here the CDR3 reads CASSYSRGNEKLFF. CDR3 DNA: TGTGCCAGCAGTTACTCACGGGGCAATGAAAAACTGTTTTTT.

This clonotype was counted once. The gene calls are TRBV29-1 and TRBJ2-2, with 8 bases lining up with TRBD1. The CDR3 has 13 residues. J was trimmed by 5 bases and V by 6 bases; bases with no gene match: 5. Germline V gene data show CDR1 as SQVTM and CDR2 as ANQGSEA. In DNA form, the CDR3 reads TGCAGCGTCGAACGGACAGGGACCGGGGAGCTGTTTTTT. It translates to CSVERTGTGELFF.

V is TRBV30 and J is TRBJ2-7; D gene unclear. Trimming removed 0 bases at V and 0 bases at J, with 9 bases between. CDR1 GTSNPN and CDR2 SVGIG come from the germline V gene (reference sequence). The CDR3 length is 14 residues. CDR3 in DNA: TGTGCCTGGAGTGTGACAAGCAGCTCCTACGAGCAGTACTTC. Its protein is CAWSVTSSSYEQYF.

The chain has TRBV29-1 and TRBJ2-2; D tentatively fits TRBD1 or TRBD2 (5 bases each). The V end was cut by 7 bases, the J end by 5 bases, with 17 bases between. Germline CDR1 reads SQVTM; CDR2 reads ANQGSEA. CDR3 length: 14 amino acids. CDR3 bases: TGCAGCGCAGGGCCAGGACTTGAGACCGGGGAGCTGTTTTTT. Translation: CSAGPGLETGELFF.

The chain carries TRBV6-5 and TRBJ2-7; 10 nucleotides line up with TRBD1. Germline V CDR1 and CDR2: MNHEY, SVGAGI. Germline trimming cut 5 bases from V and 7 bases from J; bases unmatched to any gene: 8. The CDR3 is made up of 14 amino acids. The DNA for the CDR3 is TGTGCCAGCAGTCCGCGACAGGGGGCTAGTGAGCAGTACTTC. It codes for CASSPRQGASEQYF.

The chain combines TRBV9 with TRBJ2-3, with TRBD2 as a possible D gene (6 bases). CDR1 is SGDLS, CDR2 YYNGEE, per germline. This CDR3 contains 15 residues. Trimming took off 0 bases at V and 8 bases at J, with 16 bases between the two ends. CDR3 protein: CASSVDRGSRGTQYF. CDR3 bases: TGTGCCAGCAGCGTAGACCGGGGGTCGCGCGGTACGCAGTATTTT.

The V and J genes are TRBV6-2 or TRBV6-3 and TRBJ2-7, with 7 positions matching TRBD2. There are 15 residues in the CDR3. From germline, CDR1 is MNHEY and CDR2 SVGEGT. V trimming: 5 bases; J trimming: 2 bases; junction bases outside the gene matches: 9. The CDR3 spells CASSPLGEGTYEQYF. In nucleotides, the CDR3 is TGTGCCAGCAGTCCCCTAGGGGAGGGAACCTACGAGCAGTACTTC.

CDR3 sequence (DNA): TGTGCCAGCAGCTCTGTGGACAGGGCTGGCTACACCTTC. This gives the protein CASSSVDRAGYTF. The rearrangement links TRBV7-9 to TRBJ1-2; 8 nucleotides align to TRBD1. Germline assignment: CDR1 SEHNR and CDR2 FQNEAQ (reference sequence). The CDR3 is made up of 13 amino acids. V was pared by 4 bases and J by 7 bases, with 5 bases of the junction left unmatched.

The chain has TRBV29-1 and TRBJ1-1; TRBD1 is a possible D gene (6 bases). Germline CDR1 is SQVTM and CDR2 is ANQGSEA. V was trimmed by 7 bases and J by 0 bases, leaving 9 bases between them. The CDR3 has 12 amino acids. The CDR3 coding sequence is TGCAGCGGGGGACAAGTGAACACTGAAGCTTTCTTT. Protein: CSGGQVNTEAFF.

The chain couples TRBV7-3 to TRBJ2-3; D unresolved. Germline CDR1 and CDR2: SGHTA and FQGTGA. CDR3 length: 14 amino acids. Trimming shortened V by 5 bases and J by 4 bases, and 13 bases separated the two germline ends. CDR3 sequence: CASSRSVGADTQYF. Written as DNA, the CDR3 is TGTGCCAGCAGCCGAAGTGTGGGCGCAGATACGCAGTATTTT.

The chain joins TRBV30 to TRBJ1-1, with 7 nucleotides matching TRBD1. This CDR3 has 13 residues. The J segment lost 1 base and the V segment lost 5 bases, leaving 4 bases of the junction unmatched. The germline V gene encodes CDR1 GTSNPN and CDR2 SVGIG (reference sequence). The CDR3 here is CAWVQGRNTEAFF. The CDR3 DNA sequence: TGTGCCTGGGTACAGGGGAGGAACACTGAAGCTTTCTTT.

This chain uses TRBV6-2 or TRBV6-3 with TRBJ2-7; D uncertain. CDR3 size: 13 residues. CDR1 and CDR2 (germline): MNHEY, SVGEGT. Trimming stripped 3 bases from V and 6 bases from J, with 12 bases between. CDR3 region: CASSYGHWGEQYF. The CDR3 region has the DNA TGTGCCAGCAGTTATGGCCACTGGGGCGAGCAGTACTTC.

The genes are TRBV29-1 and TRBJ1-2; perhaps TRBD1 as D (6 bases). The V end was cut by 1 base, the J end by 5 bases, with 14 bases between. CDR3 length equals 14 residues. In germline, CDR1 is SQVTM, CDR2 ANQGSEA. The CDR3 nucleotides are TGCAGCGTTGAAGGGGGCAGGGGATGGTATGGCTACACCTTC. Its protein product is CSVEGGRGWYGYTF.

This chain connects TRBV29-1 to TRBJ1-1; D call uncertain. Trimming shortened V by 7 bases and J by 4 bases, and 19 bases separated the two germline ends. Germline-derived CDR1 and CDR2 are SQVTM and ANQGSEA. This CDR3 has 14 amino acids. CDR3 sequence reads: CSASPAASGTEAFF. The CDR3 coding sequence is TGCAGCGCAAGCCCAGCCGCTTCGGGCACTGAAGCTTTCTTT.

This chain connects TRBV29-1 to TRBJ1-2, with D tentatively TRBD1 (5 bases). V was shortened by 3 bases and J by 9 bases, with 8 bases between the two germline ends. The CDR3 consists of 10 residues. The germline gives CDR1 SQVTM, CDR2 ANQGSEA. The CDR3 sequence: CSVDRESYTF. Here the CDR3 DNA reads TGCAGCGTTGACAGGGAGAGCTACACCTTC.

The chain's CDR3 is CASSHTGTRRGFYGYTF. The CDR3 DNA sequence: TGTGCCAGCAGTCATACCGGGACAAGGCGTGGATTCTATGGCTACACCTTC. This chain links TRBV3-1 with TRBJ1-2; weak D call: TRBD1 (6 bases). CDR1 is LGHDT and CDR2 is YNNKEL in the germline V gene (reference sequence). V was pared by 6 bases and J by 4 bases, with 24 bases between. The CDR3 contains 17 residues. The full variable domain, its missing parts supplied by reference TRBV3-1 and TRBJ1-2, is DTAVSQTPKYLVTQMGNDKSIKCEQNLGHDTMYWYKQDSKKFLKIMFSYNNKELIINETVPNRFSPKSPDKAHLNLHINSLELGDSAVYFCASSHTGTRRGFYGYTFGSGTRLTVV.

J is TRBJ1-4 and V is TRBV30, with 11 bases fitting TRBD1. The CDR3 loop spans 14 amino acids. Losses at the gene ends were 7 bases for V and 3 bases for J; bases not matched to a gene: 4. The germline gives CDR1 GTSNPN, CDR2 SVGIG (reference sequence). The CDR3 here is CASDRGRANEKLFF. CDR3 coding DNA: TGTGCCTCGGACAGGGGGCGAGCTAATGAAAAACTGTTTTTT.

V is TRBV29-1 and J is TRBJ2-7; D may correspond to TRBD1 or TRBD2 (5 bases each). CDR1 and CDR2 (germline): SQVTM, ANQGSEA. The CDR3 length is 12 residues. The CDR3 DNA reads TGCAGTGTCGGGACCCCTCTCTACGAGCAGTACTTC. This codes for CSVGTPLYEQYF.

In DNA, the CDR3 is TGTGCCAGCAGTGTCGCAGGTGGCCTAGGCGAGGGGGAGCAGTTCTTC. Amino acid sequence: CASSVAGGLGEGEQFF. This sequence joins TRBV25-1 and TRBJ2-1; D is perhaps TRBD1 or TRBD2 (5 bases each). Germline V gene lookup returns CDR1 MGHDK and CDR2 SYGVNS. The CDR3 length is 16 residues. V was trimmed by 4 bases and J by 10 bases, leaving 23 bases between them.

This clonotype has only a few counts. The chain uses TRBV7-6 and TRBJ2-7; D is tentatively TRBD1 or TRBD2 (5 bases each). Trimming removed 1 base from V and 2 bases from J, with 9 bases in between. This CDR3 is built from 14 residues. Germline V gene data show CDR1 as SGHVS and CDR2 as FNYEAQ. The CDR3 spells CASSLVGGTYEQYF. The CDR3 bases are TGTGCCAGCAGCTTAGTTGGGGGAACCTACGAGCAGTACTTC. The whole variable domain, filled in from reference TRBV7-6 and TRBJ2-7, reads GAGVSQSPRYKVTKRGQDVALRCDPISGHVSLYWYRQALGQGPEFLTYFNYEAQQDKSGLPNDRFSAERPEGSISTLTIQRTEQRDSAMYRCASSLVGGTYEQYFGPGTRLTVT.

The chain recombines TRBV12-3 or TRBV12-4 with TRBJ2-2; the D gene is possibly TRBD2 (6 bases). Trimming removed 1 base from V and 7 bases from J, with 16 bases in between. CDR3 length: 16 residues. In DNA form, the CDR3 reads TGTGCCAGCAGTTTAGGACTAGGTCGAGGGCGCGGGGAGCTGTTTTTT. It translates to CASSLGLGRGRGELFF.

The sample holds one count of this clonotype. For the CDR3, the DNA is TGTGCCAGTAGTATAGAAAGGGGCGCCAATCAGCCCCAGCATTTT. Translating gives CASSIERGANQPQHF. The V gene is TRBV19, the J gene TRBJ1-5; the D gene is possibly TRBD1 (5 bases). The CDR3 runs to 15 residues. V gave up 0 bases and J gave up 3 bases, with 9 bases separating them. Germline lookup yields CDR1 LNHDA and CDR2 SQIVND (reference sequence). Based on the CDR3 plus reference TRBV19 and TRBJ1-5, the full variable domain is DGGITQSPKYLFRKEGQNVTLSCEQNLNHDAMYWYRQDPGQGLRLIYYSQIVNDFQKGDIAEGYSVSREKKESFPLTVTSAQKNPTAFYLCASSIERGANQPQHFGDGTRLSIL.

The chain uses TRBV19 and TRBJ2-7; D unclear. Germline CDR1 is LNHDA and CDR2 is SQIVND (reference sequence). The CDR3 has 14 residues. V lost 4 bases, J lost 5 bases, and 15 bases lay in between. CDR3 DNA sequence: TGTGCCAGTAGTAAGAAACGCAGTAACCACGAGCAGTACTTC. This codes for CASSKKRSNHEQYF.

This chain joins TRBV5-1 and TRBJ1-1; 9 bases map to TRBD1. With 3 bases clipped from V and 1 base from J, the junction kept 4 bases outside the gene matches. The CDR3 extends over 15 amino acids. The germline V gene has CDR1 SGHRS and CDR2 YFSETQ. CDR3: CASSWTGAGNTEAFF. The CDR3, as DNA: TGCGCCAGCAGCTGGACAGGGGCAGGGAACACTGAAGCTTTCTTT.

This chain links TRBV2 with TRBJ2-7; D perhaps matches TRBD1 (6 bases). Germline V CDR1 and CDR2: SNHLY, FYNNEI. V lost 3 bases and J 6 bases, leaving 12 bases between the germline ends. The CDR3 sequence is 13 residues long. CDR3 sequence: CASSDVGAGEQYF. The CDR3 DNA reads TGTGCCAGCAGTGATGTGGGGGCAGGCGAGCAGTACTTC.

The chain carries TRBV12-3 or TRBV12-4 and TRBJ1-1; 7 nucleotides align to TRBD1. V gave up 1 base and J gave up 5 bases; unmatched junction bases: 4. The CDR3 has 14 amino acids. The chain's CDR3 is CASSLDRGKTEAFF. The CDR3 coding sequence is TGTGCCAGCAGTTTAGACAGGGGCAAGACTGAAGCTTTCTTT.